The 17 T cell receptor beta chains reported below all come from one sample, sequenced in a study of cytomegalovirus exposure and HLA in healthy donors. PCR was performed using 60 Vbeta and 13 Jbeta primers. The data were produced by immunoSEQ multiplex PCR, yet TCRdb's version contains in-frame clones alone and is incomplete. Of over 120,000 clones listed, around 74% were seen once; the top ten hold 3.5% to 5%. The source material was PBMCs. Receptor source: a man younger than 35 in good health and CMV-seropositive.

This chain connects TRBV27 to TRBJ2-1; 9 nucleotides match TRBD2. V lost 1 base and J lost 6; bases outside the gene matches: 7. Germline CDR1 is MNHEY and CDR2 is SMNVEV (reference sequence). The CDR3 spans 16 residues. Here the CDR3 reads CASSLWGSGGRNEQFF. CDR3 DNA: TGTGCCAGCAGTTTATGGGGTAGCGGGGGTCGCAATGAGCAGTTCTTC.

This chain joins TRBV6-6 and TRBJ2-7, with a possible D match to TRBD2 (6 bases). The CDR3 is 13 residues long. V lost 6 bases, J lost 2 bases, and 11 bases lay in between. CDR1 is MNHNY, CDR2 SVGAGI, per germline (reference sequence). CDR3 nucleotide sequence: TGTGCCAGCAGCGGCCGCGGGGCCTACGAGCAGTACTTC. This codes for CASSGRGAYEQYF.

The J gene is TRBJ1-5, the V gene TRBV28; D might be TRBD1 (6 bases). Germline V CDR1 and CDR2: MDHEN, SYDVKM. Trimming left V 3 bases short and J 5 bases short, with 11 bases between. The CDR3 totals 14 residues. The CDR3 DNA reads TGTGCCAGCAGTTTCGCAGGGGCGGATCAGCCCCAGCATTTT. Its protein is CASSFAGADQPQHF.

The chain carries TRBV5-1 and TRBJ2-3, with TRBD1 identical over 8 bases. Germline assignment: CDR1 SGHRS and CDR2 YFSETQ. The length of the CDR3 is 15 residues. V dropped 7 bases and J dropped 4; count of bases not matched to a gene: 11. In DNA, the CDR3 is TGCGCCAGCCGCCGACAGGGGCCCAGCCCAGATACGCAGTATTTT. Encoded protein: CASRRQGPSPDTQYF.

The count of this clone is one. The chain joins TRBV6-5 to TRBJ2-7; 7 bases align to TRBD1. The CDR3 length is 11 residues. Germline CDR1 and CDR2: MNHEY and SVGAGI. With V trimmed by 4 bases and J by 6 bases, 0 bases remained unmatched. In DNA form, the CDR3 reads TGTGCCAGCAGTTCAGGGGGCGAGCAGTACTTC. Encoded protein: CASSSGGEQYF.

This chain joins TRBV2 and TRBJ2-7, with 7 bases fitting TRBD1. With V trimmed by 2 bases and J by 0 bases, 4 bases remained unmatched. Germline V gene data show CDR1 as SNHLY and CDR2 as FYNNEI. The CDR3 length is 15 residues. As DNA, the CDR3 is TGTGCCAGCAGTGAAACGGGACAGATCTCCTACGAGCAGTACTTC. It is translated as CASSETGQISYEQYF.

This clone was found once. The CDR3 spells CASSKERQGELYEQYF. Written as DNA, the CDR3 is TGTGCCAGCAGCAAAGAGCGACAGGGGGAGCTATACGAGCAGTACTTC. The V and J genes are TRBV21-1 and TRBJ2-7; the table's D call TRBD1 went unverified against the DNA. TRBV21-1 is given as a pseudogene. CDR3 size: 16 residues.

This clone has more than one count but fewer than ten. This chain joins TRBV6-7 and TRBJ1-6; D might be TRBD1 (5 bases). TRBV6-7 is an open reading frame, and its role is uncertain. The CDR3 is made up of 17 amino acids. The V end was cut by 10 bases, the J end by 4 bases, with 23 bases between. CDR3 residues: CAIPGQGPNNYNSPLHF. In DNA form, the CDR3 reads TGTGCCATTCCGGGCCAGGGTCCTAACAATTATAATTCACCCCTCCACTTT.

The gene calls are TRBV6-4 and TRBJ2-5; TRBD1 agrees at 7 bases. V shed 1 base and J 2 bases; nucleotides not matched to a gene: 13. The CDR3 runs to 18 residues. Per the germline V gene, CDR1 is MRHNA and CDR2 is SNTAGT. The CDR3 coding sequence is TGTGCCAGCAGTGACTACCTCGTGAGAGGGGGCCCTCAAGAGACCCAGTACTTC. It specifies CASSDYLVRGGPQETQYF.

This clone was seen only once. V is TRBV25-1 and J is TRBJ2-3; 11 bases map to TRBD2. CDR1 is MGHDK, CDR2 SYGVNS, per germline. The CDR3 is made up of 11 amino acids. The V gene end was trimmed by 5 bases and the J gene end by 11 bases; junction bases not matched to a gene: 0. The CDR3 reads CASSLAGGQYF. CDR3 nucleotides: TGTGCCAGCAGTCTAGCGGGGGGGCAGTATTTT.

The chain is built from TRBV11-1 and TRBJ2-1; TRBD1 agrees at 10 bases. Germline V lookup: CDR1 SGHAT, CDR2 FQDESV (reference sequence). The CDR3 is 15 residues long. V gave up 6 bases and J gave up 9 bases; unmatched junction bases: 11. The CDR3 region has the DNA TGTGCCAGCAGTCCCGGGACAGGGGCGTTAGGTGAGCAGTTCTTC. It translates to CASSPGTGALGEQFF.

This clone was found a few times. V gene TRBV18 combines with J gene TRBJ2-7; D is possibly TRBD1 (5 bases). There are 14 residues in the CDR3. CDR1 KGHSH and CDR2 LQKENI come from the germline V gene. V was trimmed by 3 bases and J by 5 bases, leaving 14 bases between them. CDR3 sequence reads: CASSPVGRVDEQYF. CDR3 coding DNA: TGTGCCAGCTCACCGGTTGGCAGGGTCGACGAGCAGTACTTC.

The CDR3 bases are TGTGCCAGCAGCCCAAACACAGATACGCAGTATTTT. The encoded protein is CASSPNTDTQYF. This chain connects TRBV4-2 to TRBJ2-3; D gene ambiguous. This CDR3 comprises 12 residues. Germline CDR1 is LGHNA and CDR2 is YNFKEQ. V dropped 4 bases and J dropped 2 bases, with 4 bases sitting between them.

The chain combines TRBV5-1 with TRBJ1-2; D possibly corresponds to TRBD1 (5 bases). Germline CDR1 SGHRS, CDR2 YFSETQ. The CDR3 runs to 16 residues. Trimming took 0 bases from V and 2 from J, leaving 14 bases between them. The DNA for the CDR3 is TGCGCCAGCAGCTTGGAAGCCAGGGTGCGAAACTATGGCTACACCTTC. This encodes CASSLEARVRNYGYTF. The whole variable domain, remainder taken from reference TRBV5-1 and TRBJ1-2, is KAGVTQTPRYLIKTRGQQVTLSCSPISGHRSVSWYQQTPGQGLQFLFEYFSETQRNKGNFPGRFSGRQFSNSRSEMNVSTLELGDSALYLCASSLEARVRNYGYTFGSGTRLTVV.

The chain recombines TRBV15 with TRBJ2-1; D is perhaps TRBD1 (6 bases). The CDR3 has 19 residues. CDR1 is LNHNV, CDR2 YYDKDF, per germline (reference sequence). The V and J ends lost 0 bases and 7 bases respectively, with 25 bases between them. In DNA form, the CDR3 reads TGTGCCACCAGCAGAGATCTCCCCCACAGGGAAAGGATTACGAATGAGCAGTTCTTC. This translates into CATSRDLPHRERITNEQFF.

The chain has TRBV7-9 and TRBJ2-7; TRBD1 agrees at 7 bases. Germline V lookup: CDR1 SEHNR, CDR2 FQNEAQ (reference sequence). The junction had 3 bases not matched to a gene; V was cut back by 1 base and J by 3 bases. The length of the CDR3 is 14 residues. This CDR3 reads CASSLVGDSYEQYF. The CDR3 DNA is TGTGCCAGCAGCTTAGTGGGGGACAGCTACGAGCAGTACTTC.

The chain has TRBV28 and TRBJ1-4; 8 bases map to TRBD1. Germline lookup yields CDR1 MDHEN and CDR2 SYDVKM. The CDR3 totals 12 residues. The ends lost 7 bases at V and 7 bases at J; junction bases unmatched: 2. CDR3 amino acids: CASIDRGEKLFF. CDR3 nucleotide sequence: TGTGCCAGCATTGACAGGGGTGAAAAACTGTTTTTT.